Listed here is a single TCR beta chain. Antigen: not known. Germline values: CDR1 MDHEN, CDR2 SYDVKM. The junction had 5 bases not matched to a gene; V was cut back by 8 bases and J by 3 bases. CDR3 length: 13 amino acids. These data originate in a study of T cell responses to AZD1222 COVID-19 vaccine. Libraries were prepared by immunoSEQ multiplex PCR; TCRdb keeps only in-frame clonotypes and omits some of them. The table shows around 110,000 clones, with 80% to 85% occurring only once. Study-wide findings and caveats: Clonal diversity may have been underestimated in mostly white British donors.

This specimen was peripheral blood, taken on day 0 of AZD1222 vaccination. The chain carries TRBV28 and TRBJ1-2, with 8 nucleotides matching TRBD1. The receptor was isolated from an adult in good health. CDR3 sequence reads: CASLTGGDYGYTF. The CDR3 DNA reads TGTGCCAGCCTAACAGGGGGAGACTATGGCTACACCTTC.